The 12 T cell receptor beta chains below were found in one sample sequenced in a study of regulatory T cells in long-lasting Graves disease. Sample time point: newly diagnosed GD, antithyroid drugs for less than 3 months. From RNA extracted from PBMCs, the TCR library was made. Both iRepertoire HTBI primers and Arm-PCR of CDR3 regions were used to build the TCR beta libraries. Each CDR3 protein gets one entry after TCRdb re-called the multiplex PCR reads with MiXCR. The sample includes around 250,000 distinct CDR3 sequences, around 20% of them seen just once. This specimen was peripheral blood mononuclear cells (PBMCs), taken at new diagnosis, from a patient treated with antithyroid drugs. Receptor source: a female donor with Graves disease.

This clonotype was observed once. This chain joins TRBV29-1 and TRBJ2-1, with 13 bases aligning to TRBD2. Germline CDR1 SQVTM, CDR2 ANQGSEA. V lost 5 bases, J lost 0 bases, and 7 bases stayed unmatched. This CDR3 has 17 residues. The CDR3 DNA is TGCAGCGTTAAGGGACTAGCGGGACAGAGCTCCTACAATGAGCAGTTCTTC. It translates to CSVKGLAGQSSYNEQFF.

This clonotype was seen at least ten times. This rearrangement joins TRBV11-3 to TRBJ2-5, with 10 bases that match TRBD1. Germline V CDR1 and CDR2: SGHNT, YENEEA. CDR3 length: 15 residues. Germline trimming cut 2 bases from V and 9 bases from J; bases unmatched to any gene: 9. The chain's CDR3 is CASSLSGTGEGAQYF. DNA for the CDR3: TGTGCCAGCAGCTTATCTGGGACAGGGGAAGGGGCCCAGTACTTC.

In regard to this clonotype: Sequence at one end of the junction differs from germline and may be a read error. The chain employs TRBV24-1 and TRBJ2-1; TRBD2 matches at 10 bases. The CDR3 length is 15 residues. Per germline, CDR1 KGHDR and CDR2 SFDVKD. CDR3 region: CAASDTSGDYNEQFF. Written as DNA, the CDR3 is TGTGCCGCCAGTGATACTAGCGGGGATTACAATGAGCAGTTCTTC.

This clonotype was picked up many times. CDR3 in amino acids: CASSQPPDRRNSYEQYF. The CDR3, as DNA: TGTGCCAGCAGCCAGCCCCCGGACAGGCGAAACTCCTACGAGCAGTACTTC. The chain has TRBV3-2 and TRBJ2-7; TRBD1 is the table's D call, not checked against the DNA. TRBV3-2 corresponds to a pseudogene. This CDR3 is built from 17 residues.

In its sample, this clonotype was seen many times. This chain uses TRBV11-2 with TRBJ2-5; TRBD2 agrees at 15 bases. V lost 3 bases, J lost 1 base, and 3 bases stayed unmatched. Germline CDR1 is SGHAT and CDR2 is FQNNGV. The CDR3 spans 17 residues. The CDR3 is CASSLGLAGGTQETQYF. Written as DNA, the CDR3 is TGTGCCAGCAGCTTGGGACTAGCGGGGGGTACCCAAGAGACCCAGTACTTC.

In the case of this clonotype: A much larger clone lies one base from this, so it may be a read error. V usage is TRBV5-8 and J usage is TRBJ2-5, with TRBD2 as a possible D gene (5 bases). The CDR3 is 14 residues long. With 0 bases removed from V and 7 bases from J, the gap between germline ends came to 13 bases. From germline, CDR1 is SGHTS and CDR2 YDEGEE. The CDR3: CASSLAASRGTQYF. The DNA of the CDR3 is TGTGCCAGCAGCTTGGCGGCTAGCCGGGGGACCCAGTACTTC. The full variable domain, its missing parts supplied by reference TRBV5-8 and TRBJ2-5, is EAGVTQSPTHLIKTRGQQATLRCSPISGHTSVYWYQQALGLGLQFLLWYDEGEERNRGNFPPRFSGRQFPNYSSELNVNALELEDSALYLCASSLAASRGTQYFGPGTRLLVL.

This clonotype was found a few times. A much larger clone lies a single base off, so this may be a read error. The V gene is TRBV20-1, the J gene TRBJ2-7; D might be TRBD2 (5 bases). The length of the CDR3 is 12 residues. Germline CDR1 reads DFQATT; CDR2 reads SNEGSKA (reference sequence). The CDR3 here is CQEGRIWLWQYF. The CDR3 DNA is TGCCAAGAGGGCAGGATATGGCTGTGGCAGTACTTC.

This clonotype has at least ten counts. The V call is TRBV6-2 or TRBV6-3, the J call TRBJ2-1; possible D gene TRBD2, 6 bases. CDR1 and CDR2 (germline): MNHEY, SVGEGT. The germline V and J ends were trimmed by 7 bases and 7 bases, with 8 bases remaining between them. This CDR3 is built from 11 residues. The chain's CDR3 is CASTGVNEQFF. For the CDR3, the DNA is TGTGCCAGCACGGGGGTAAATGAGCAGTTCTTC.

The chain employs TRBV20-1 and TRBJ1-2, with 9 positions matching TRBD1. The CDR3 runs 13 residues. Trimming took 5 bases from V and 8 from J; bases not matched to a gene: 9. Germline CDR1 reads DFQATT; CDR2 reads SNEGSKA (reference sequence). The CDR3 region is CSAQDRGPIGYTF. The CDR3 DNA follows: TGCAGTGCTCAGGACAGGGGACCTATCGGCTACACCTTC.

V and J are TRBV11-3 and TRBJ2-5; D is uncertain. Germline V CDR1 and CDR2: SGHNT, YENEEA. This CDR3 region has 13 residues. The V end was cut by 0 bases, the J end by 1 base, with 3 bases between. CDR3 in amino acids: CASSLEIQETQYF. The CDR3 DNA is TGTGCCAGCAGCTTAGAGATCCAAGAGACCCAGTACTTC.

The table lists this clonotype with many counts. This chain joins TRBV20-1 and TRBJ2-1; D gene ambiguous. V dropped 3 bases and J dropped 8 bases, with 17 bases sitting between them. The germline V gene encodes CDR1 DFQATT and CDR2 SNEGSKA (reference sequence). The CDR3 runs 14 residues. CDR3 in DNA: TGCAGTGCTAGTCCGCGCGGTAGCACGGATGAGCAGTTCTTC. Protein: CSASPRGSTDEQFF.

This clonotype was found many times. This chain joins TRBV20-1 and TRBJ2-7, with TRBD1 matching over 7 bases. J lost 3 bases, V lost 0 bases, and 8 bases had no gene match. Germline V gene sequence: CDR1 DFQATT, CDR2 SNEGSKA (reference sequence). This CDR3 is 15 amino acids long. DNA of the CDR3: TGCAGTGCTAGAGATCCGGGACAGCGCCTCTACGAGCAGTACTTC. Translation gives CSARDPGQRLYEQYF.